One TCR beta chain is described in this entry. Antigen specificity is unknown. The record originates from a study of T cell responses to AZD1222 COVID-19 vaccine. Study as a whole: Analyses pooled second doses at about 4 or about 12 weeks.

Study-wide results and caveats: Unmutated regions of variants are reportedly targeted by nearly half of spike-specific TCRs. The peak T cell response came first, and repertoires were sampled only after it.

This table comes from immunoSEQ multiplex PCR, and its TCRdb copy is limited to in-frame clones, with some not included. This repertoire shows about 85,000 clones, 88% found once; its top ten account for approximately 5.5%. The ends were cut back, 1 base at V and 4 bases at J, with 10 bases in the middle. This CDR3 is 14 amino acids long. The germline V gene has CDR1 LNHDA and CDR2 SQIVND (reference sequence). The chain combines TRBV19 with TRBJ2-5; D is perhaps TRBD2 (6 bases). Here the sequenced sample was peripheral blood, taken on day 0 of AZD1222 vaccination. This TCR was sampled from an adult in good health. As DNA, the CDR3 is TGTGCCAGTAGTATAGGGGGGACTGCAGAGACCCAGTACTTC. This gives the protein CASSIGGTAETQYF.